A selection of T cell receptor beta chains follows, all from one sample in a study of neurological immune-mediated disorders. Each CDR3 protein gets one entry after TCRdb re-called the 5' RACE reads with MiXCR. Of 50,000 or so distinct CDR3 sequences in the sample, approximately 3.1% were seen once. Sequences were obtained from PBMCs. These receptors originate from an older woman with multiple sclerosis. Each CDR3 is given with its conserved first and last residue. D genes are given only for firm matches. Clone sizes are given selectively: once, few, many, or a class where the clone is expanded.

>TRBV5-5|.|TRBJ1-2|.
CASSLLKSYTF
TGTGCCAGCAGCTTGTTGAAGAGCTACACCTTC
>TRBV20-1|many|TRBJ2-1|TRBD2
CSGQREGIDNEQFF
TGCAGTGGCCAGCGGGAGGGCATCGACAATGAGCAGTTCTTC
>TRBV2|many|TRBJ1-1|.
CASTEGGKNTEAFF
TGTGCCAGCACCGAGGGCGGTAAGAACACTGAAGCTTTCTTT
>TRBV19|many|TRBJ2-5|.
CASSNSAYETQYF
TGTGCCAGTAGTAATAGTGCTTATGAGACCCAGTACTTC
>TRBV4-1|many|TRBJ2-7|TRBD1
CASSQRMTGTGPYEQYF
TGCGCCAGCAGCCAACGTATGACCGGGACAGGGCCCTACGAGCAGTACTTC
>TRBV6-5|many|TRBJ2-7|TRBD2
CASSPAGGGLSEQYF
TGTGCCAGCAGCCCGGCGGGAGGGGGGTTGAGCGAGCAGTACTTC
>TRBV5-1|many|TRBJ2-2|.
CASSLTRAGTGELFF
TGCGCCAGCAGCTTGACAAGGGCCGGAACCGGGGAGCTGTTTTTT
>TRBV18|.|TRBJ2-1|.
CASSPYRGDEQFF
TGTGCCAGCTCACCCTACCGAGGAGATGAGCAGTTCTTC
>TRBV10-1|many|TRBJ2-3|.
CASSEVVTDTQYF
TGCGCCAGCAGTGAAGTGGTGACAGATACGCAGTATTTT
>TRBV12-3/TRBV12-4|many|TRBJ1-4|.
CASSLLGPEKLFF
TGTGCCAGCAGCCTCCTCGGACCAGAAAAACTGTTTTTT
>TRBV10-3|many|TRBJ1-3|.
CAIGAVGGNTIYF
TGTGCCATCGGGGCAGTCGGCGGAAACACCATATATTTT
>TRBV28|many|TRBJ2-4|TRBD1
CASSYPGGQGFLRAKNIQYF
TGTGCCAGCAGTTACCCGGGGGGACAGGGATTCTTACGGGCCAAAAACATTCAGTACTTC
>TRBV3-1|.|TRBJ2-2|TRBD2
CASSLRAGGANTGELFF
TGTGCCAGCAGCCTCAGGGCGGGGGGGGCAAACACCGGGGAGCTGTTTTTT
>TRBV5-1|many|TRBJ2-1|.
CASSPDTAYNEQFF
TGCGCCAGCAGCCCAGACACAGCCTACAATGAGCAGTTCTTC
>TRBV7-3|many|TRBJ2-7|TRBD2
CASSYLAGGPYEQYF
TGTGCCAGCAGCTATCTAGCGGGGGGGCCCTACGAGCAGTACTTC
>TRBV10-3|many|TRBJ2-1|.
CAGRDPYNEQFF
TGTGCCGGCCGAGATCCCTACAATGAGCAGTTCTTC
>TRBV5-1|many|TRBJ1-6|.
CASSLGGLSVNSPLHF
TGCGCCAGCAGCTTGGGAGGGTTGTCCGTAAATTCACCCCTCCACTTT
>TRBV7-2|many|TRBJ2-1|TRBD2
CASSLASGGRGEQFF
TGTGCCAGCAGCTTAGCTAGCGGGGGGCGGGGTGAGCAGTTCTTC
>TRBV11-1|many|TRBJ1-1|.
CASSDRNTEAFF
TGTGCCAGCAGTGACAGGAACACTGAAGCTTTCTTT
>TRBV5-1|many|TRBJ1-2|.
CASSLRERSGYTF
TGCGCCAGCAGCTTGAGGGAAAGGTCTGGCTACACCTTC
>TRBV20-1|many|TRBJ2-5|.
CSAREGAGTSGQYF
TGCAGTGCTAGAGAAGGAGCGGGGACAAGTGGCCAGTACTTC
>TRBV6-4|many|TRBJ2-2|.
CASSDGNTGELFF
TGTGCCAGCAGTGATGGTAACACCGGGGAGCTGTTTTTT
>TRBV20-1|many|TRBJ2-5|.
CSARGAPKETQYF
TGCAGTGCTAGAGGGGCGCCAAAAGAGACCCAGTACTTC
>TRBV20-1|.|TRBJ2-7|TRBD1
CSARPGQTYEQYF
TGCAGTGCGAGGCCGGGACAGACCTACGAGCAGTACTTC
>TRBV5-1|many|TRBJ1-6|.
CASSLEGNSPLHF
TGCGCCAGCAGCTTGGAAGGGAATTCACCCCTCCACTTT
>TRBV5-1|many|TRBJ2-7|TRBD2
CASSLALGLVYEQYF
TGCGCCAGCAGCTTGGCCCTGGGACTAGTGTACGAGCAGTACTTC
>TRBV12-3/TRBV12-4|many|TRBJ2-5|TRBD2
CASSHPGGTQYF
TGTGCCAGCAGCCATCCGGGGGGGACCCAGTACTTC
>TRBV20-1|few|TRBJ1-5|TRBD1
CSARTGNNKTQNF
TGCAGTGCTCGGACAGGAAACAATAAGACCCAGAATTTT
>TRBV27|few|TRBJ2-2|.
CASKMEGGSDTGELFF
TGTGCCAGCAAAATGGAAGGGGGGTCCGACACCGGGGAGCTGTTTTTT
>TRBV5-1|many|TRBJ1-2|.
CASSLGGGNYGYTF
TGCGCCAGCAGCCTCGGGGGGGGCAACTATGGCTACACCTTC
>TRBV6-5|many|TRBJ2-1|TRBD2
CASTKVGGRPYNEQFF
TGTGCCAGCACCAAAGTGGGGGGGAGACCCTACAATGAGCAGTTCTTC